The 20 T cell receptor beta chains reported below all come from one sample, sequenced in a study of OX40 agonist ivuxolimab in advanced cancers. Library construction relied on the immunoSEQ multiplex PCR assay. TCRdb took over this immuneACCESS table, retaining in-frame rearrangements with V and J assigned. Such tables are incomplete; in checked studies, under half of the missing clones stem from an unresolved V gene, and the remainder is unexplained. The sample table shows tens of thousands of clones, and approximately 90% are seen once. Of the sample, just over 0.55% falls within the top ten clones. The sequencing used CD4+ or CD8+ T cells sorted from blood, collected in a trial of the OX40 agonist ivuxolimab. The source of these receptors is an adult with an advanced solid tumor such as melanoma, head and neck, liver or kidney cancer.

This clone showed up just a few times. CDR3 loop: CAWSTLVTGFWDTEAFF. Written as DNA, the CDR3 is TGTGCCTGGAGTACGCTCGTCACAGGGTTTTGGGACACTGAAGCTTTCTTT. This chain uses TRBV30 with TRBJ1-1, with a possible D match to TRBD1 (6 bases). The CDR3 sequence is 17 residues long. Trimming stripped 2 bases from V and 3 bases from J, with 22 bases between. Germline V gives CDR1 GTSNPN, CDR2 SVGIG (reference sequence).

The CDR3 region is CASSYAGENYGYTF. The CDR3 nucleotides read TGTGCCAGCAGTTACGCAGGGGAAAACTATGGCTACACCTTC. This chain uses TRBV6-6 with TRBJ1-2, with D tentatively TRBD1 (6 bases). Looked up from germline, CDR1 is MNHNY and CDR2 is SVGAGI (reference sequence). The CDR3 runs 14 residues. V lost 2 bases to trimming and J lost 2 bases, with 9 bases between them.

The chain has TRBV29-1 and TRBJ2-5, with TRBD1 matching 7 bases. CDR1 and CDR2 from the germline V gene are SQVTM and ANQGSEA. The V and J ends lost 3 bases and 3 bases, in that order; junction bases with no gene match: 7. The CDR3 is made up of 14 amino acids. DNA of the CDR3: TGCAGCGTTGATAGGACAGGAATAAAAGAGACCCAGTACTTC. Protein product: CSVDRTGIKETQYF.

V and J are TRBV5-1 and TRBJ1-2; D gene unclear. Germline CDR1 SGHRS, CDR2 YFSETQ. Trimming left V 4 bases short and J 0 bases short, with 10 bases between. The CDR3 spans 14 residues. CDR3 protein: CASSPRTANYGYTF. The DNA of the CDR3 is TGCGCCAGCAGCCCAAGGACCGCTAACTATGGCTACACCTTC. Based on the CDR3 plus reference TRBV5-1 and TRBJ1-2, the full variable domain is KAGVTQTPRYLIKTRGQQVTLSCSPISGHRSVSWYQQTPGQGLQFLFEYFSETQRNKGNFPGRFSGRQFSNSRSEMNVSTLELGDSALYLCASSPRTANYGYTFGSGTRLTVV.

V gene TRBV30 combines with J gene TRBJ1-6; D call uncertain. Per germline, CDR1 GTSNPN and CDR2 SVGIG (reference sequence). This CDR3 is 16 amino acids long. V lost 0 bases, J lost 0 bases, and 9 bases lay in between. The chain's CDR3 is CAWSVLWGSYNSPLHF. The CDR3 nucleotides are TGTGCCTGGAGTGTACTTTGGGGCTCCTATAATTCACCCCTCCACTTT. Filled out from reference TRBV30 and TRBJ1-6, the complete variable domain reads SQTIHQWPATLVQPVGSPLSLECTVEGTSNPNLYWYRQAAGRGLQLLFYSVGIGQISSEVPQNLSASRPQDRQFILSSKKLLLSDSGFYLCAWSVLWGSYNSPLHFGNGTRLTVT.

The chain joins TRBV5-1 to TRBJ2-5; 14 bases are a match to TRBD2. Germline trimming cut 4 bases from V and 0 bases from J; bases unmatched to any gene: 8. The CDR3 extends over 18 amino acids. CDR1 is SGHRS, CDR2 YFSETQ, per germline. The CDR3 bases are TGCGCCAGCAGCCGACGACTAGCGGGGGGGCGGTACCAAGAGACCCAGTACTTC. Encoded protein: CASSRRLAGGRYQETQYF.

The CDR3 DNA is TGCGCCAGCAGCCGCCGGTCTTCAGGCTCGAACACCGGGGAGCTGTTTTTT. Protein product: CASSRRSSGSNTGELFF. The genes are TRBV5-1 and TRBJ2-2, with D unclear. Trimming stripped 4 bases from V and 0 bases from J, with 16 bases between. Germline-derived CDR1 and CDR2 are SGHRS and YFSETQ. CDR3 length equals 17 residues.

This clone was picked up one time. CDR3 in amino acids: CAASTGPRDYGYTF. DNA for the CDR3: TGTGCCGCCTCAACGGGGCCCAGAGACTATGGCTACACCTTC. The genes are TRBV6-5 and TRBJ1-2, with D perhaps TRBD1 (5 bases). CDR3 length equals 14 residues. Germline loops: CDR1 MNHEY, CDR2 SVGAGI. V lost 11 bases and J lost 3, with 19 bases in between.

This clone was observed a single time. The rearrangement links TRBV6-6 to TRBJ1-6; D remains ambiguous. The CDR3 sequence is 13 residues long. Looked up from germline, CDR1 is MNHNY and CDR2 is SVGAGI (reference sequence). V gave up 4 bases and J gave up 7 bases, with 8 bases separating them. CDR3 sequence (DNA): TGTGCCAGCAGTTCCGACCGCAATTCACCCCTCCACTTT. This codes for CASSSDRNSPLHF.

The V call is TRBV7-9, the J call TRBJ1-1; 10 bases map to TRBD1. Germline V lookup: CDR1 SEHNR, CDR2 FQNEAQ (reference sequence). Trimming removed 2 bases from V and 5 bases from J; junction bases left unmatched: 2. The CDR3 is 14 amino acids. CDR3 sequence reads: CASSLMGQGTEAFF. As DNA, the CDR3 is TGTGCCAGCAGCTTAATGGGACAGGGGACTGAAGCTTTCTTT.

The chain carries TRBV29-1 and TRBJ1-2; 7 bases map to TRBD1. Germline V gene data show CDR1 as SQVTM and CDR2 as ANQGSEA. Trimming at V came to 6 bases and at J to 5 bases, leaving 3 bases not matched to a gene. This CDR3 is 11 amino acids long. CDR3 region: CSVGTDYGYTF. The CDR3 coding sequence is TGCAGCGTAGGGACAGATTATGGCTACACCTTC.

This clone showed up just once. The chain couples TRBV10-2 to TRBJ2-7; 10 nucleotides line up with TRBD2. Trimming at V came to 3 bases and at J to 3 bases, leaving 2 bases not matched to a gene. CDR3 length: 14 amino acids. Looked up from germline, CDR1 is WSHSY and CDR2 is SAAADI. The CDR3 bases are TGCGCCAGCAGTGATAGCGGGGGGTACTACGAGCAGTACTTC. It codes for CASSDSGGYYEQYF.

This clone appeared once. The rearrangement joins TRBV2 to TRBJ1-1; tentatively, D is TRBD1 (5 bases). Deletions cut 6 bases from V and 6 bases from J, with 14 bases between. This CDR3 is 13 amino acids long. The germline CDR1 and CDR2 sequences are SNHLY and FYNNEI. The CDR3 reads CASRARDGSEAFF. The CDR3 region has the DNA TGTGCCAGCAGGGCCAGGGATGGTTCTGAAGCTTTCTTT.

This clone occurred a few times. DNA for the CDR3: TGTGCCAGCTCACGGATTGCAGACAGGGGGCCCGGAAACACCATATATTTT. Its protein product is CASSRIADRGPGNTIYF. The chain joins TRBV18 to TRBJ1-3; TRBD1 agrees at 10 bases. CDR1 is KGHSH, CDR2 LQKENI, per germline. This CDR3 has 17 amino acids. Trimming removed 4 bases from V and 4 bases from J; junction bases left unmatched: 10.

This sequence joins TRBV15 and TRBJ2-4, with D unclear. This CDR3 region has 14 residues. Germline CDR1 LNHNV, CDR2 YYDKDF (reference sequence). The V and J ends lost 1 base and 1 base respectively, with 5 bases between them. CDR3 loop: CATSRGGAKNIQYF. Written as DNA, the CDR3 is TGTGCCACCAGCAGAGGAGGTGCCAAAAACATTCAGTACTTC.

V and J are TRBV2 and TRBJ1-2, with 8 nucleotides matching TRBD1. V was pared by 6 bases and J by 3 bases, with 6 bases of the junction left unmatched. The V gene's germline CDR1 is SNHLY and CDR2 FYNNEI. The CDR3 totals 14 residues. This CDR3 is CASRRGQGDYGYTF. Here the CDR3 DNA reads TGTGCCAGCAGGCGCGGACAGGGCGACTATGGCTACACCTTC.

This chain uses TRBV7-8 with TRBJ1-1; D perhaps matches TRBD1 (5 bases). The CDR3 length is 14 residues. Germline CDR1 reads SGHVS; CDR2 reads FQNEAQ. Trimming shortened V by 3 bases and J by 1 base, and 9 bases separated the two germline ends. The DNA for the CDR3 is TGTGCCAGCAGCTTCGGGGCGGCGAACACTGAAGCTTTCTTT. This translates into CASSFGAANTEAFF.

The J gene is TRBJ1-4, the V gene TRBV5-6, with a possible D match to TRBD1 (6 bases). Germline V gene lookup returns CDR1 SGHDT and CDR2 YYEEEE. With 6 bases removed from V and 8 bases from J, the gap between germline ends came to 20 bases. The CDR3 length is 15 residues. CDR3 protein: CASTHLTGGGEKLFF. In nucleotides, the CDR3 is TGTGCCAGCACCCATTTGACAGGCGGTGGAGAAAAACTGTTTTTT. Full variable domain (remainder filled in from reference TRBV5-6 and TRBJ1-4): DAGVTQSPTHLIKTRGQQVTLRCSPKSGHDTVSWYQQALGQGPQFIFQYYEEEERQRGNFPDRFSGHQFPNYSSELNVNALLLGDSALYLCASTHLTGGGEKLFFGSGTQLSVL.

This chain joins TRBV27 and TRBJ2-2; possibly TRBD1 for D (6 bases). V was cut by 5 bases and J by 3 bases, with 16 bases left in between. This CDR3 region has 16 residues. Germline V gene sequence: CDR1 MNHEY, CDR2 SMNVEV (reference sequence). CDR3 protein: CASSILKDSYTGELFF. For the CDR3, the DNA is TGTGCCAGCAGTATTCTCAAGGACAGCTACACCGGGGAGCTGTTTTTT.

The chain employs TRBV11-3 and TRBJ2-1; D call uncertain. V was cut by 1 base and J by 8 bases, with 6 bases left in between. CDR3 length: 12 residues. Germline loops: CDR1 SGHNT, CDR2 YENEEA. The CDR3 region has the DNA TGTGCCAGCAGCTTAGTTCCCGATGAGCAGTTCTTC. Protein sequence: CASSLVPDEQFF.